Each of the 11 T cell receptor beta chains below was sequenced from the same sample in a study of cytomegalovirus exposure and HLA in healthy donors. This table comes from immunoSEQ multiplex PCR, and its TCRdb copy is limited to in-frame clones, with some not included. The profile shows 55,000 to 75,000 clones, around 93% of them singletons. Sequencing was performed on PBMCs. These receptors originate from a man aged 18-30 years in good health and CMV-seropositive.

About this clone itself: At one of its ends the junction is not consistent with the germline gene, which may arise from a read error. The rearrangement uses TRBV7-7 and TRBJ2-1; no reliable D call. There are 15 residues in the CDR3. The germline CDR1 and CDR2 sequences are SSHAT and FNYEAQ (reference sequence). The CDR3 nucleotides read TGTGCTAGCAGCGCCAATGTCGGTGTCAGGAATGAGCAGTTCTTC. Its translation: CASSANVGVRNEQFF.

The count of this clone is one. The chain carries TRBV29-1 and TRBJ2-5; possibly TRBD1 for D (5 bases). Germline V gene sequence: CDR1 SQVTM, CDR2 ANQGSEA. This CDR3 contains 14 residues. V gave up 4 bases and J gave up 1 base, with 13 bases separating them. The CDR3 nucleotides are TGCAGCGTTGGGATGACAGTTACCCAAGAGACCCAGTACTTC. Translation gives CSVGMTVTQETQYF.

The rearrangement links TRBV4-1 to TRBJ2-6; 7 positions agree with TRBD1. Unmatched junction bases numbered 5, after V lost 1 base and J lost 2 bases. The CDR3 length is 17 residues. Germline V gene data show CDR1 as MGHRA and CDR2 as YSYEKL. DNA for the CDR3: TGCGCCAGCAGCCAAGCTCCAACAGGGGCTGGGGCCAACGTCCTGACTTTC. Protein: CASSQAPTGAGANVLTF.

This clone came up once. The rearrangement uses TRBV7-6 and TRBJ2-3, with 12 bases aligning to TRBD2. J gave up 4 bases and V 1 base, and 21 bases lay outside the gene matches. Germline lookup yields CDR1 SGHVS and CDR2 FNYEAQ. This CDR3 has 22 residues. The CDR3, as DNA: TGTGCCAGCAGCTTAGAAGGTTTCAGGCTAGCGGGAGGGCAAGCAATTCCAGATACGCAGTATTTT. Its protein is CASSLEGFRLAGGQAIPDTQYF.

CDR3 nucleotide sequence: TGCGCCAGCACCTTACACCTAGGTTCGACCGGGGAGCTGTTTTTT. This translates into CASTLHLGSTGELFF. The V call is TRBV4-1, the J call TRBJ2-2, with D unresolved. Germline CDR1 MGHRA, CDR2 YSYEKL. V gave up 7 bases and J gave up 5 bases, with 17 bases separating them. The CDR3 length is 15 residues.

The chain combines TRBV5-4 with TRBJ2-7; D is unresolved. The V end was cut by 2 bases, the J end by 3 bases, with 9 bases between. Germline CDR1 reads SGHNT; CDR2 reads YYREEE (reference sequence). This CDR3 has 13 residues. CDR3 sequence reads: CASSFGSYYEQYF. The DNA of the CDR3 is TGTGCCAGCAGCTTCGGTTCTTACTACGAGCAGTACTTC.

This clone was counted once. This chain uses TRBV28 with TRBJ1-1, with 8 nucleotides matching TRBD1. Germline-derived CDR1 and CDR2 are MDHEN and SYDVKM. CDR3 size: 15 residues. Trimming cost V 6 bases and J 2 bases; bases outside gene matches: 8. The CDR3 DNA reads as TGTGCCAGCAGGGGGGGAGGACAGGGCAACACTGAAGCTTTCTTT. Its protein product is CASRGGGQGNTEAFF.

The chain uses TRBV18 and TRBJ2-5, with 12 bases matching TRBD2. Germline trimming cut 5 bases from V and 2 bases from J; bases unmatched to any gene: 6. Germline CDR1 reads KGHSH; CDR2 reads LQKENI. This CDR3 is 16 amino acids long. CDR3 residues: CASSSLAGGPQETQYF. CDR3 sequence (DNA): TGTGCCAGCTCATCGCTAGCGGGAGGGCCTCAAGAGACCCAGTACTTC.

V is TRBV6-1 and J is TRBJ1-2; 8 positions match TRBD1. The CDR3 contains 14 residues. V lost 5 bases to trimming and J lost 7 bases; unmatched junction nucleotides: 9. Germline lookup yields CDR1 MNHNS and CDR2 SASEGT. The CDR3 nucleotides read TGTGCCAGCAGTTCCAGGACAGGGCAGGGTGGCTACACCTTC. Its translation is CASSSRTGQGGYTF.

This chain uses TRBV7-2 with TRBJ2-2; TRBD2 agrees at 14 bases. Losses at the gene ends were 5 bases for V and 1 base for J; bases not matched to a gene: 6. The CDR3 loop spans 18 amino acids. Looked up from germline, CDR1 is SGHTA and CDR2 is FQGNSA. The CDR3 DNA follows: TGTGCCAGCAGCCCGGGGGGACTAGCGGGAGTGAACACCGGGGAGCTGTTTTTT. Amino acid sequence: CASSPGGLAGVNTGELFF.

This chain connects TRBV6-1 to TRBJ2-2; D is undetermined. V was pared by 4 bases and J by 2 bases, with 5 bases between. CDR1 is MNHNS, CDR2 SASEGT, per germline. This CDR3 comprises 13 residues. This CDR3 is CASSVPNTGELFF. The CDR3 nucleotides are TGTGCCAGCAGTGTCCCTAACACCGGGGAGCTGTTTTTT.